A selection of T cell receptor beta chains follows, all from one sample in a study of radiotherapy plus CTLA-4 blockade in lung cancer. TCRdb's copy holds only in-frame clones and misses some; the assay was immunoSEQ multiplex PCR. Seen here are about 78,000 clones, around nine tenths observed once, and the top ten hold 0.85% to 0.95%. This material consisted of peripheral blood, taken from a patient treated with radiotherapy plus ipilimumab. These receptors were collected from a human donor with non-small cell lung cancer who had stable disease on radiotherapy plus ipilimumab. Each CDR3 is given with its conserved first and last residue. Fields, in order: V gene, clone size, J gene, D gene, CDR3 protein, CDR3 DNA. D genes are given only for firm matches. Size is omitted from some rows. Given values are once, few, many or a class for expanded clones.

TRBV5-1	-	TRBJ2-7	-	CASSAWTDSEQYF	TGCGCCAGCAGCGCTTGGACGGATTCAGAGCAGTACTTC
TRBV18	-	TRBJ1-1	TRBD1	CASSLTGAKRGVMNTEAFF	TGTGCCAGCTCCCTAACAGGGGCTAAAAGGGGGGTAATGAACACTGAAGCTTTCTTT
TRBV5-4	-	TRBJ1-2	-	CASSSNPGHGYYGYTF	TGTGCCAGCAGCTCTAATCCGGGACATGGCTACTATGGCTACACCTTC
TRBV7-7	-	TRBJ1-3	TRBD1	CASSPGTGRKNTIYF	TGTGCCAGCAGCCCCGGGACAGGGAGAAAGAACACCATATATTTT
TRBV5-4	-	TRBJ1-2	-	CASSLVWGGYTF	TGTGCCAGCAGCTTGGTGTGGGGGGGCTACACCTTC
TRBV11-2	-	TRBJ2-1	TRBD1	CASSLPRQGGSYNEQFF	TGTGCCAGCAGCTTACCACGACAGGGGGGATCCTACAATGAGCAGTTCTTC
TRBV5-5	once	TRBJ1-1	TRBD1	CASSPGQGRTEAFF	TGTGCCAGCAGCCCCGGACAGGGGAGGACTGAAGCTTTCTTT
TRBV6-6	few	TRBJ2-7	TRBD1	CASSHSGTGPYEQYF	TGTGCCAGCAGTCACTCCGGGACAGGGCCCTACGAGCAGTACTTC
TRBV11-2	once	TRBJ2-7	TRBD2	CASSFSGGANEQYF	TGTGCCAGCAGCTTTAGCGGGGGGGCCAACGAGCAGTACTTC
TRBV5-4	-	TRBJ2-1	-	CASIARQGASGASYNEQFF	TGTGCCAGCATCGCCCGACAGGGGGCTAGCGGGGCCTCCTACAATGAGCAGTTCTTC
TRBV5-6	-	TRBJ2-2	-	CASSFRGNTGELFF	TGTGCCAGCAGCTTTCGGGGAAACACCGGGGAGCTGTTTTTT
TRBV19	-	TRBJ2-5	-	CASSSTGEGTQYF	TGTGCCAGTAGTTCGACAGGGGAGGGGACCCAGTACTTC
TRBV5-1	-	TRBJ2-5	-	CASSAGAGEETQYF	TGCGCCAGCAGCGCTGGGGCAGGAGAAGAGACCCAGTACTTC
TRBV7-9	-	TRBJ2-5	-	CASSLSGTVETQYF	TGTGCCAGCAGCTTAAGTGGGACGGTAGAGACCCAGTACTTC
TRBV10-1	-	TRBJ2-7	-	CARRSEDVTYEQYF	TGCGCCAGACGCTCCGAAGACGTAACCTACGAGCAGTACTTC
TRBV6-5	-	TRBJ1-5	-	CASSAHTGLDQPQHF	TGTGCCAGCAGTGCCCATACAGGGTTAGATCAGCCCCAGCATTTT